Listed below are T cell receptor beta chains from one sample, sequenced in a study of cytomegalovirus exposure and HLA in healthy donors. This table comes from immunoSEQ multiplex PCR, and its TCRdb copy is limited to in-frame clones, with some not included. The table includes 200,000 to 250,000 clones, 75% to 90% detected once. Sequenced material: PBMCs. The receptors originated from a woman between 18 and 29 years old in good health and CMV-seronegative. Each CDR3 is given without its conserved first and last residue. Each record gives: V gene, D gene, CDR3 length, CDR3 protein. A D gene is named only where the DNA matches it firmly.

V gene: TRBV4-2
D gene: TRBD1
CDR3 length: 11
CDR3 protein: ASSRGTDTEAF

V gene: TRBV14
D gene: .
CDR3 length: 13
CDR3 protein: ASSQGYRRQETQY

V gene: TRBV11-2
D gene: TRBD1
CDR3 length: 13
CDR3 protein: ASSFLRGRGNTIY

V gene: TRBV27
D gene: TRBD2
CDR3 length: 15
CDR3 protein: ASSSIGLAGSTDTQY

V gene: TRBV4-2
D gene: TRBD1
CDR3 length: 12
CDR3 protein: ASSQPGQNYEQY

V gene: TRBV14
D gene: TRBD1
CDR3 length: 12
CDR3 protein: ASSRGTGEYGYT

V gene: TRBV2
D gene: .
CDR3 length: 15
CDR3 protein: ASSGLWSLSAGNTIY

V gene: TRBV7-2
D gene: TRBD1
CDR3 length: 12
CDR3 protein: ASNRGGVNTEAF

V gene: TRBV5-4
D gene: TRBD1
CDR3 length: 13
CDR3 protein: ASSPGQGGNYGYT

V gene: TRBV5-8
D gene: .
CDR3 length: 11
CDR3 protein: ASSPYGFETQY

V gene: TRBV4-1
D gene: .
CDR3 length: 15
CDR3 protein: ASSQDPPNSRAGELF

V gene: TRBV4-2
D gene: TRBD2
CDR3 length: 16
CDR3 protein: ASSQATSGGAGQETQY

V gene: TRBV11-3
D gene: .
CDR3 length: 13
CDR3 protein: ASSLGQSSNYGYT

V gene: TRBV10-2
D gene: TRBD1
CDR3 length: 16
CDR3 protein: ASSPLRQGPFYNSPLH

V gene: TRBV19
D gene: .
CDR3 length: 13
CDR3 protein: ASSTNLRMSWGYT

V gene: TRBV9
D gene: .
CDR3 length: 14
CDR3 protein: ASSLSTGGGRETQY

V gene: TRBV7-2
D gene: .
CDR3 length: 11
CDR3 protein: ASSLASAYEQY

V gene: TRBV9
D gene: .
CDR3 length: 12
CDR3 protein: ASSVVSGNSPLH

V gene: TRBV6-6
D gene: .
CDR3 length: 11
CDR3 protein: ASSRDTPYEQY

V gene: TRBV5-6
D gene: .
CDR3 length: 12
CDR3 protein: ASSFNRMGQPQH

V gene: TRBV6-6
D gene: .
CDR3 length: 12
CDR3 protein: ASSWTLPQETQY

V gene: TRBV10-1
D gene: TRBD1
CDR3 length: 10
CDR3 protein: ASSDRGYEQY

V gene: TRBV7-3
D gene: .
CDR3 length: 11
CDR3 protein: ASSQTLTGELF

V gene: TRBV7-2
D gene: .
CDR3 length: 16
CDR3 protein: ASSLKGRGGGRVETQY

V gene: TRBV5-4
D gene: .
CDR3 length: 14
CDR3 protein: ASSQLGGEPQETQY

V gene: TRBV5-1
D gene: TRBD2
CDR3 length: 13
CDR3 protein: ASSIGLAAAYEQY

V gene: TRBV5-4
D gene: .
CDR3 length: 13
CDR3 protein: ASSHNRAWNTEAF

V gene: TRBV18
D gene: .
CDR3 length: 15
CDR3 protein: ASSPKGAGFGNQPQH

V gene: TRBV5-4
D gene: TRBD2
CDR3 length: 14
CDR3 protein: ASSLAASGSYNEQF

V gene: TRBV11-2
D gene: .
CDR3 length: 11
CDR3 protein: ASSFRVNTEAF

V gene: TRBV9
D gene: .
CDR3 length: 13
CDR3 protein: ASSVGGTRSYEQY

V gene: TRBV5-6
D gene: .
CDR3 length: 12
CDR3 protein: ASSFAASSYEQY

V gene: TRBV2
D gene: .
CDR3 length: 13
CDR3 protein: ASSDGGAGTGELF

V gene: TRBV5-6
D gene: TRBD1
CDR3 length: 16
CDR3 protein: ASSPIRDRGLRNYGYT

V gene: TRBV10-1
D gene: TRBD2
CDR3 length: 14
CDR3 protein: ASSESSSGRAWEQF

V gene: TRBV4-3
D gene: .
CDR3 length: 13
CDR3 protein: ASSQGADRRYEQY

V gene: TRBV5-6
D gene: .
CDR3 length: 11
CDR3 protein: ASSLGLPYEQY

V gene: TRBV7-9
D gene: TRBD1
CDR3 length: 12
CDR3 protein: ASRKGGLGTEAF

V gene: TRBV6-1
D gene: .
CDR3 length: 12
CDR3 protein: ASSDDRFAYEQY

V gene: TRBV15
D gene: .
CDR3 length: 13
CDR3 protein: ATSRDIQGGSEQY

V gene: TRBV6-6
D gene: .
CDR3 length: 13
CDR3 protein: ASSSPTGGKTEAF

V gene: TRBV2
D gene: TRBD1
CDR3 length: 12
CDR3 protein: ASSARTGNNEQF

V gene: TRBV18
D gene: .
CDR3 length: 14
CDR3 protein: ASSRGRTATNEKLF

V gene: TRBV29-1
D gene: TRBD1
CDR3 length: 12
CDR3 protein: SVRTGGTTGELF

V gene: TRBV5-6
D gene: .
CDR3 length: 14
CDR3 protein: ASSLPTRDFAHEQF

V gene: TRBV6-5
D gene: .
CDR3 length: 11
CDR3 protein: ASSTPLLVKAF

V gene: TRBV11-3
D gene: .
CDR3 length: 12
CDR3 protein: ASSSWPGNYEQY

V gene: TRBV4-3
D gene: .
CDR3 length: 14
CDR3 protein: ASSQDLGQGTYEQY

V gene: TRBV7-9
D gene: TRBD2
CDR3 length: 14
CDR3 protein: ASSFPGLENTGELF

V gene: TRBV29-1
D gene: TRBD1
CDR3 length: 12
CDR3 protein: SADRGPLADTQY

V gene: TRBV2
D gene: .
CDR3 length: 10
CDR3 protein: ASSRDSYEQY

V gene: TRBV27
D gene: TRBD1
CDR3 length: 13
CDR3 protein: ASRLGQGLYYEQY

V gene: TRBV9
D gene: .
CDR3 length: 12
CDR3 protein: ASSVAAGENTIY

V gene: TRBV4-1
D gene: TRBD2
CDR3 length: 15
CDR3 protein: ASSHESTSGPTNEQF